This TCR beta chain was sequenced for a study of T-cell reconstitution after alpha-beta-depleted transplantation in children. The study's findings and limits: A year post-transplant, T-cell counts and diversity derived mostly from newly produced T cells. Recipient T cells and thymic progenitors that survived gave rise to the high TCRbeta diversity observed at day 60 in some patients. Reports say that about two months after transplant, the alpha-beta T cells came out of several hundred graft clones that had expanded.

This clonotype was found a few times. Its antigen is not known. This CDR3 contains 14 residues. CDR1 is SGHTS, CDR2 YDEGEE, per germline. Trimming took off 0 bases at V and 0 bases at J, with 6 bases between the two ends. Unique molecular identifiers tagged the TCRbeta library. TCRdb itself ran the PCR reads through MiXCR, one entry per CDR3 protein. Counted here are almost 600,000 distinct CDR3 sequences, more than 20% occurring once; the ten biggest clones make up under 45%. The sequence came from a boy under two years old with Wiskott-Aldrich syndrome, due to receive a stem cell transplant. The sequences come from PBMCs, collected before TCRalphabeta/CD19-depleted stem cell transplant. The chain couples TRBV5-8 to TRBJ1-1; D uncertain. Written as DNA, the CDR3 is TGTGCCAGCAGCTTGGTTCAGGTGAACACTGAAGCTTTCTTT. Its translation is CASSLVQVNTEAFF.